The entry below describes one TCR beta chain. This clonotype showed up many times. It lacks a known antigen. It has no much larger one-base neighbor in the sample; base qualities were not kept. The method was RT-PCR. The run used an Illumina HiSeq 2500. TCRdb reworked the public reads: Q25 trimming with fastp, MiXCR clone assembly, productive beta chains retained. CDR3 protein sequences are deduplicated, and each keeps its most common genes and DNA. Present in this sample are 650,000 to 800,000 distinct CDR3 sequences, approximately 18% of which were seen just once. Approximately 11% of the sample lies in the top ten. These data come from a study of response to subunit inactivated influenza vaccine (dated by TCRdb to 2016 to 2019). Regarding the complete study: The study used deep quantitative T cell receptor repertoire profiling to track responses to a trivalent subunit inactivated influenza vaccine.

Study-wide findings and limitations: According to the authors, only a limited number of new T cells may be recruited by each seasonal influenza vaccination.

This specimen was PBMCs from blood, taken around 5 days after vaccination. The receptor's source is a middle-aged man who received an inactivated influenza vaccine. Donor details come from another sample of the same person, matched by shared clones.

The DNA sequence is TGTGCCAGCAGCGTAGTATCCACCGGGGAGCTGTTTTTT. Translated, it gives CASSVVSTGELFF. The chain joins TRBV9 to TRBJ2-2, with the identity of the D gene unclear. CDR1 and CDR2 (SGDLS, YYNGEE) derive from the germline V gene. The V end loses 0 bases and the J end loses 4 bases, and a stretch of 4 bases separates them. The CDR3 runs 13 residues from the cysteine to the phenylalanine. The DNA shown is the 39-base CDR3, in frame from base 1.